Below, one T cell receptor (beta chain) is given with its context. Its antigen remains unidentified. This specimen belongs to a study of shared clonotypes between healthy human individuals. Healthy and HIV-negative, the adult donors had no recent acute infections or vaccinations. Regarding the study as a whole: Shared clonotypes: 4.5% to 6% naive CD4, under 4% naive CD8, roughly 2.4% memory CD4, 0.4% memory CD8.

This CDR3 has 14 residues. Germline assignment: CDR1 MDHEN and CDR2 SYDVKM. The junction had 4 bases not matched to a gene; V was cut back by 8 bases and J by 1 base. Method: immunoSEQ multiplex PCR; TCRdb's copy keeps in-frame clones and lacks some. The sample records about a million clones, around 77% being singletons. Sequencing used memory CD4+ T cells from PBMCs. Subset indicated: CD45RA-negative fraction. This TCR came from a man between 18 and 29 years old in good health. Some clones in this sample may be carry-over from other donors' samples. The chain employs TRBV28 and TRBJ2-3; 9 bases line up with TRBD1. The CDR3 nucleotides read TGTGCCAGCCAAACAGGGGGCGGCACAGATACGCAGTATTTT. Its translation: CASQTGGGTDTQYF.